The rows below give T cell receptor beta chains drawn from one sample of a study of OX40 agonist ivuxolimab in advanced cancers. Some clones are missing from TCRdb's copy, which holds only in-frame ones; the method was immunoSEQ multiplex PCR. The data contain about 94,000 clones, 70% to 90% of them singletons. The sample was CD4+ or CD8+ T cells sorted from blood, taken in a trial of the OX40 agonist ivuxolimab. The origin of the receptors is an adult with an advanced solid tumor such as melanoma, head and neck, liver or kidney cancer. Each CDR3 is given with its conserved first and last residue. Fields, in order: clone size, V gene, D gene, J gene, CDR3 protein, CDR3 DNA. D genes are given only for firm matches. Size values are once, few and many counts, or a class for expanded clones, and some rows have none.

>.|TRBV19|.|TRBJ1-1
CASRSGGLGSSTEAFF
TGTGCCAGTAGGTCGGGGGGGTTAGGGTCGAGCACTGAAGCTTTCTTT
>.|TRBV11-2|.|TRBJ1-1
CASSLGTGQGRAGTEAFF
TGTGCCAGCAGCTTAGGAACAGGCCAGGGTCGAGCAGGCACTGAAGCTTTCTTT
>.|TRBV7-3|TRBD2|TRBJ2-7
CASSFSGGSSYEQYF
TGTGCCAGCAGCTTTAGCGGGGGGAGCTCCTACGAGCAGTACTTC
>.|TRBV2|.|TRBJ1-4
CASSRDNGEEKLFF
TGTGCCAGCAGCCGGGACAATGGGGAGGAAAAACTGTTTTTT
>few|TRBV7-6|.|TRBJ1-6
CASSFDSGDSPLHF
TGTGCCAGCAGCTTCGACAGTGGAGATTCACCCCTCCACTTT
>.|TRBV10-1|.|TRBJ1-2
CASSDTHYGYTF
TGCGCCAGCAGTGATACCCACTATGGCTACACCTTC
>once|TRBV14|.|TRBJ1-1
CASSQRNVQGSTEAFF
TGTGCCAGCAGCCAACGAAACGTACAGGGAAGCACTGAAGCTTTCTTT
>.|TRBV11-1|.|TRBJ2-3
CASSLGSGGPVPDTQYF
TGTGCCAGCAGCTTAGGATCTGGGGGGCCGGTCCCAGATACGCAGTATTTT
>.|TRBV14|.|TRBJ2-4
CASSRWMSENIQYF
TGTGCCAGCAGCCGTTGGATGTCGGAAAACATTCAGTACTTC
>.|TRBV11-2|.|TRBJ1-6
CASRPQGRSDSPLHF
TGTGCCAGCAGACCTCAGGGGCGGTCGGATTCACCCCTCCACTTT
>.|TRBV5-4|.|TRBJ1-3
CATAIGGRSSGNTIYF
TGTGCCACAGCAATTGGGGGCCGTTCCTCTGGAAACACCATATATTTT
>.|TRBV6-6|.|TRBJ1-1
CASNGQGNTEAFF
TGTGCCAGCAATGGGCAGGGGAACACTGAAGCTTTCTTT
>.|TRBV4-3|.|TRBJ2-1
CASSQDTGSSYNEQFF
TGCGCCAGCAGCCAGGATACAGGGAGCTCCTACAATGAGCAGTTCTTC
>.|TRBV30|.|TRBJ2-5
CAWSVGQGKTQYF
TGTGCCTGGAGTGTAGGGCAGGGGAAGACCCAGTACTTC
>.|TRBV15|.|TRBJ1-2
CATSRQQGNGGYTF
TGTGCCACCAGCAGACAACAGGGCAATGGAGGCTACACCTTC
>.|TRBV6-5|.|TRBJ1-1
CASRWGSDTEAFF
TGTGCCAGCAGATGGGGGTCGGACACTGAAGCTTTCTTT
>.|TRBV19|.|TRBJ1-4
CASRIDGPSNEKLFF
TGTGCCAGTCGGATCGACGGCCCCTCTAATGAAAAACTGTTTTTT
>.|TRBV12-5|TRBD1|TRBJ1-3
CASGPGTGDRNTIYF
TGTGCTAGTGGTCCCGGGACAGGGGACAGAAACACCATATATTTT
>.|TRBV10-2|TRBD1|TRBJ2-7
CASSEGTGRYEQYF
TGCGCCAGCAGTGAAGGGACAGGGAGATACGAGCAGTACTTC
>.|TRBV9|.|TRBJ2-1
CASSVAGSSSYNEQFF
TGTGCCAGCAGCGTAGCGGGCAGTAGCTCCTACAATGAGCAGTTCTTC
>.|TRBV11-3|.|TRBJ2-1
CASSLRAGERLSYNEQFF
TGTGCCAGCAGCTTAAGGGCAGGGGAACGCCTTTCCTACAATGAGCAGTTCTTC
>.|TRBV4-1|.|TRBJ1-3
CASSQGDFSDSGNTIYF
TGCGCCAGCAGCCAAGGGGACTTTAGCGACTCTGGAAACACCATATATTTT
>.|TRBV19|.|TRBJ2-3
CASSIAAAGADTQYF
TGTGCCAGTAGTATAGCGGCAGCCGGGGCAGATACGCAGTATTTT